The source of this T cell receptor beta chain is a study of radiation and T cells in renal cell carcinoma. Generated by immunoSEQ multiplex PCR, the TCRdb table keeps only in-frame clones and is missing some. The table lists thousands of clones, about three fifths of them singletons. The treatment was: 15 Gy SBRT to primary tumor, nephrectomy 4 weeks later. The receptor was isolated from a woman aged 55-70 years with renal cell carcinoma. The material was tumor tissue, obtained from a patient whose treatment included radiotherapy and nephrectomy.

The CDR3 region has the DNA TGTGCCAGCAGTTACGAGTGGAATGAGCAGTTCTTC. Translation: CASSYEWNEQFF. V gene TRBV6-6 combines with J gene TRBJ2-1, with unresolved D. V lost 2 bases and J lost 7, with 6 bases in between. CDR1 and CDR2 from the germline V gene are MNHNY and SVGAGI (reference sequence). The CDR3 covers 12 residues.